This T cell receptor beta chain was sequenced during a study of blood T cell repertoires in COVID-19. Study context: Material from acute and convalescent COVID-19 was sourced from the United States, Italy and Spain. The cDNA or gDNA used as material had been derived from T cells, B-cell-depleted T cells, or PBMCs.

This CDR3 region has 13 residues. Germline V gene data show CDR1 as LNHDA and CDR2 as SQIVND (reference sequence). V shed 5 bases, J shed 5 bases, and the junction held 4 bases outside the gene matches. This clone was picked up a small number of times. As originally analysed: Reference gene primer amplification in the assay estimated nucleated cell counts. The repertoire was sequenced with immunoSEQ multiplex PCR; TCRdb's copy has only in-frame clones and lacks some. D and trimming were read from the DNA, whereas the V and J calls and clone size are those reported in that table. The data contain about 350,000 clones, about nine tenths of them singletons. During active infection, Seattle patients enrolled and were then monitored through disease.

The source material was peripheral blood. This sequence was found in a woman between 65 and 79 years old with COVID-19, enrolled during active disease. The chain has TRBV19 and TRBJ1-1; TRBD1 aligns across 8 bases. CDR3 residues: CASSPTGGTEAFF. Here the CDR3 DNA reads TGTGCCAGTAGTCCCACAGGGGGAACTGAAGCTTTCTTT. The full variable domain, with the rest looked up from reference TRBV19 and TRBJ1-1, is DGGITQSPKYLFRKEGQNVTLSCEQNLNHDAMYWYRQDPGQGLRLIYYSQIVNDFQKGDIAEGYSVSREKKESFPLTVTSAQKNPTAFYLCASSPTGGTEAFFGQGTRLTVV.